This T cell receptor beta chain appears in the sequencing data of a study of Ad26.COV2.S vaccination and SARS-CoV-2 variants. Profiling relied on immunoSEQ multiplex PCR, and the TCRdb table lists in-frame clones only, not all of them. The sample holds a few hundred thousand clones; roughly 91% are singletons and the top ten take roughly 3.9%. Treatment indicated: about 20 received Ad26.COV2.S at low or high dose, single or two shots; about 5 received placebo; per-sample allocation not given. Day 63 after the first vaccine or placebo injection was the time point for sampling. Trimming cost V 3 bases and J 4 bases; bases outside gene matches: 1. CDR3 length: 13 residues. The V gene's germline CDR1 is SEHNR and CDR2 FQNEAQ (reference sequence).

J is TRBJ2-5 and V is TRBV7-9; 8 bases are a match to TRBD1. The sample here was peripheral blood, taken in a trial of Ad26.COV2.S vaccine versus placebo. This TCR was sampled from a person between 18 and 60 years old who received the Ad26.COV2.S COVID-19 vaccine or a placebo. In DNA, the CDR3 is TGTGCCAGCAGCTTTGACAGGGGAGAGACCCAGTACTTC. This sequence encodes CASSFDRGETQYF.